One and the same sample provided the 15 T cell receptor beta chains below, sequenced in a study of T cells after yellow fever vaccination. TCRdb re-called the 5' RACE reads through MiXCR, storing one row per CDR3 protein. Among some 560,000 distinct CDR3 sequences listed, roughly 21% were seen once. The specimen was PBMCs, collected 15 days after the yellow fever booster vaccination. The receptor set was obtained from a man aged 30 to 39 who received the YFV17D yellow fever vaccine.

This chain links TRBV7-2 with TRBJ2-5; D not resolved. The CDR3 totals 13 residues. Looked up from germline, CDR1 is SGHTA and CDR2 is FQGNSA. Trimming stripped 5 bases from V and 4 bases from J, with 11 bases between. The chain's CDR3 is CASSRSARETQYF. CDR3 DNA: TGTGCCAGCAGCCGATCGGCACGAGAGACCCAGTACTTC. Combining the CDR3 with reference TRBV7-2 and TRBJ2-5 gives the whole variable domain GAGVSQSPSNKVTEKGKDVELRCDPISGHTALYWYRQSLGQGLEFLIYFQGNSAPDKSGLPSDRFSAERTGGSVSTLTIQRTQQEDSAVYLCASSRSARETQYFGPGTRLLVL.

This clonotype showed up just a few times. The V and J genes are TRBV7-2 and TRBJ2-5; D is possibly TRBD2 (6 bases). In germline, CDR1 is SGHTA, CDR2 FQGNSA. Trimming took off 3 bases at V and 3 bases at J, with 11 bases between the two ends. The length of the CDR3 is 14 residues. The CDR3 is CASSLGGNEETQYF. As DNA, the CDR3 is TGTGCCAGCAGCTTGGGGGGAAACGAAGAGACCCAGTACTTC.

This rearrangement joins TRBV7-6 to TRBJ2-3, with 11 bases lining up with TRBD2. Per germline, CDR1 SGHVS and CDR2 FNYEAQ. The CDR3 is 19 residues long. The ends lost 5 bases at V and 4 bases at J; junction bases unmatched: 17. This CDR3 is CASSPQGTSGSWVPDTQYF. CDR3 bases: TGTGCCAGCAGCCCACAGGGAACTAGCGGGAGTTGGGTCCCAGATACGCAGTATTTT.

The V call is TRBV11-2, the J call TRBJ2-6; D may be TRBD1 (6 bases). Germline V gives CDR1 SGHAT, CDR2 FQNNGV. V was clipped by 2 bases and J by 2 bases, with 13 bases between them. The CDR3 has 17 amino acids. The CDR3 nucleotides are TGTGCCAGCAGCTTAATCCTCCGGACAGCTGGGGCCAACGTCCTGACTTTC. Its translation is CASSLILRTAGANVLTF.

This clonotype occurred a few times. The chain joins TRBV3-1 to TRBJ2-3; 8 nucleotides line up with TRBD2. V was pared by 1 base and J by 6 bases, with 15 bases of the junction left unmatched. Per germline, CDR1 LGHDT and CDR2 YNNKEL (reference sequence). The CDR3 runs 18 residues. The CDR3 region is CASSQVLGTSREYDTQYF. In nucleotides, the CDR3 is TGTGCCAGCAGCCAAGTCTTAGGGACTAGTCGGGAGTACGATACGCAGTATTTT.

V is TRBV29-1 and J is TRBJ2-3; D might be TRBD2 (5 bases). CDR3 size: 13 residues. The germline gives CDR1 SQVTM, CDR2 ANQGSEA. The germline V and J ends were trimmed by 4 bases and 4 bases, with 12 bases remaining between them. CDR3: CSVALRGADTQYF. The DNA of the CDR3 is TGCAGCGTTGCCCTCCGGGGAGCAGATACGCAGTATTTT.

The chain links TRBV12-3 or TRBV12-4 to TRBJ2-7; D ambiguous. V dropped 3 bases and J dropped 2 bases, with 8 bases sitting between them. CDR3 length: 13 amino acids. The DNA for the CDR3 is TGTGCCAGCAGTTTGAGGATGCCCTACGAGCAGTACTTC. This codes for CASSLRMPYEQYF.

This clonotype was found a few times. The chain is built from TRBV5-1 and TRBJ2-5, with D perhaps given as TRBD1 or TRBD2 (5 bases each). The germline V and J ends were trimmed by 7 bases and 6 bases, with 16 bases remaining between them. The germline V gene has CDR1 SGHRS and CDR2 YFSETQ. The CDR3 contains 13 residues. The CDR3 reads CASGAYGDQTQYF. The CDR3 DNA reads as TGCGCCAGCGGGGCGTACGGGGATCAGACCCAGTACTTC.

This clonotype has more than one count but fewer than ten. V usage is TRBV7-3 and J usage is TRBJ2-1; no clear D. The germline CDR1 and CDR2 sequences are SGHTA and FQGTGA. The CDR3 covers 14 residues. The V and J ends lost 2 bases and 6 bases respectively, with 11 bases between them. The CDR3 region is CASSLSATGNEQFF. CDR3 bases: TGTGCCAGCAGCTTATCGGCTACCGGCAATGAGCAGTTCTTC.

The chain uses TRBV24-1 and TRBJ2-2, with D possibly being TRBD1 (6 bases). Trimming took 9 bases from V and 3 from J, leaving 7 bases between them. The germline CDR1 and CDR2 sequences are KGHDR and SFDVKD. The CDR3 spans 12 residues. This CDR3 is CATGQYTGELFF. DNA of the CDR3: TGTGCCACCGGACAGTACACCGGGGAGCTGTTTTTT.

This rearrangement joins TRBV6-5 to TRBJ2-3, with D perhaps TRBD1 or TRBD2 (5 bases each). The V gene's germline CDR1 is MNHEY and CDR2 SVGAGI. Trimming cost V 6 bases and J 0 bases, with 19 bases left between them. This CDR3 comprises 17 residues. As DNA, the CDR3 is TGTGCCAGCAGCCCCGTACCCGGGACGGAGAGCACAGATACGCAGTATTTT. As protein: CASSPVPGTESTDTQYF.

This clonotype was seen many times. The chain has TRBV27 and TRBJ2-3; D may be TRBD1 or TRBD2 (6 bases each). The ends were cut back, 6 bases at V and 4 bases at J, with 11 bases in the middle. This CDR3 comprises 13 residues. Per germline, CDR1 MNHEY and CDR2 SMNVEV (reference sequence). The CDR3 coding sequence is TGTGCCAGCAGGAGGGGGAGGTCAGATACGCAGTATTTT. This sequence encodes CASRRGRSDTQYF.

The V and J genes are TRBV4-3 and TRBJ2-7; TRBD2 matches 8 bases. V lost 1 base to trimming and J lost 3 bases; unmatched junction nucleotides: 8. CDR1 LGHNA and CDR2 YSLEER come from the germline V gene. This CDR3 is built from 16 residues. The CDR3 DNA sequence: TGCGCCAGCAGCCAAGGACGGGCGGGAGGTGGCTACGAGCAGTACTTC. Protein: CASSQGRAGGGYEQYF.

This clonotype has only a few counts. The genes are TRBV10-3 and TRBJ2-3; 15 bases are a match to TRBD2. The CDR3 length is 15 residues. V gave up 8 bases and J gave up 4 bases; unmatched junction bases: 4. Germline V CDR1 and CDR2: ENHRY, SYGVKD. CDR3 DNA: TGTGCCATCCAGGGACTAGCGGGAGGTCCAGATACGCAGTATTTT. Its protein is CAIQGLAGGPDTQYF.

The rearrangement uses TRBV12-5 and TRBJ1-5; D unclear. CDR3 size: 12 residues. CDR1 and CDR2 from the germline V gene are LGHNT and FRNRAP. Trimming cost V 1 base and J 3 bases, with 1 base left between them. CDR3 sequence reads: CASGLDNQPQHF. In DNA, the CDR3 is TGTGCTAGTGGTTTGGACAATCAGCCCCAGCATTTT.